These 5 T cell receptor beta chains were sequenced from one sample in a study of T cell responses to AZD1222 COVID-19 vaccine. Repertoires were generated with immunoSEQ multiplex PCR, while TCRdb's copy carries only in-frame clones and drops some. The table lists 150,000 or so clones, approximately 90% of them singletons. Material: peripheral blood, obtained after recovery from COVID-19. The receptors originated from an adult who had recovered from COVID-19.

This chain joins TRBV9 and TRBJ2-7, with 9 bases aligning to TRBD1. From germline, CDR1 is SGDLS and CDR2 YYNGEE. V was clipped by 4 bases and J by 6 bases; unmatched bases: 14. This CDR3 comprises 16 residues. The CDR3 DNA follows: TGTGCCAGCAGCACTCTAGAGGGACAGGGACGATTCGAGCAGTACTTC. Amino acids: CASSTLEGQGRFEQYF.

This chain uses TRBV7-6 with TRBJ1-6; 9 nucleotides agree with TRBD1. The germline CDR1 and CDR2 sequences are SGHVS and FNYEAQ. CDR3 size: 17 residues. Losses at the gene ends were 5 bases for V and 10 bases for J; bases not matched to a gene: 15. CDR3 residues: CASSVRATGTGYSPLHF. CDR3 in DNA: TGTGCCAGCAGCGTGCGGGCTACCGGGACAGGGTACTCACCCCTCCACTTT. The full variable domain, in which reference TRBV7-6 and TRBJ1-6 provide the parts outside the CDR3, is GAGVSQSPRYKVTKRGQDVALRCDPISGHVSLYWYRQALGQGPEFLTYFNYEAQQDKSGLPNDRFSAERPEGSISTLTIQRTEQRDSAMYRCASSVRATGTGYSPLHFGNGTRLTVT.

CDR3 sequence: CASTRVPRGTQYF. As DNA, the CDR3 is TGTGCCAGCACCCGGGTCCCCCGGGGGACCCAGTACTTC. The V call is TRBV2, the J call TRBJ2-5; D may be TRBD2 (5 bases). Germline V CDR1 and CDR2: SNHLY, FYNNEI. The CDR3 extends over 13 amino acids. V was cut by 7 bases and J by 7 bases, with 16 bases left in between.

This chain joins TRBV3-1 (or the pseudogene TRBV3-2) and TRBJ1-2; TRBD1 might be the D (6 bases). Germline lookup yields CDR1 LGHDT and CDR2 YNNKEL (reference sequence). Trimming removed 0 bases at V and 4 bases at J, with 12 bases between. The CDR3 spans 15 residues. CDR3: CASSQETGGGYGYTF. For the CDR3, the DNA is TGTGCCAGCAGCCAAGAAACCGGGGGCGGCTATGGCTACACCTTC.

The rearrangement links TRBV7-9 to TRBJ2-3; a possible D gene is TRBD2 (6 bases). Trimming removed 1 base from V and 2 bases from J, with 10 bases in between. The CDR3 consists of 15 residues. Germline V lookup: CDR1 SEHNR, CDR2 FQNEAQ (reference sequence). The CDR3 DNA follows: TGTGCCAGCAGCTTAGTCGCGGGGTTCACAGATACGCAGTATTTT. Amino acid sequence: CASSLVAGFTDTQYF. Full variable domain (remainder filled in from reference TRBV7-9 and TRBJ2-3): DTGVSQNPRHKITKRGQNVTFRCDPISEHNRLYWYRQTLGQGPEFLTYFQNEAQLEKSRLLSDRFSAERPKGSFSTLEIQRTEQGDSAMYLCASSLVAGFTDTQYFGPGTRLTVL.